These T cell receptor beta chains were read from a single sample in a study of cytomegalovirus exposure and HLA in healthy donors. Produced via immunoSEQ multiplex PCR; TCRdb's table is partial and in-frame only. There are some 160,000 clones in the sample; around three quarters occur only once, and around 6% lies in the top ten. Sequencing was done on a sample of PBMCs. The receptors here all came from a man aged 35-49 years in good health and CMV-seronegative. Each CDR3 is given with its conserved first and last residue. D genes are given only for firm matches. Rows may omit the clone size; those that give it use once, few, many or a size class.

>TRBV5-5|TRBJ1-1|.|.
CASGQRTVGGEAFF
TGTGCCAGCGGCCAGCGGACGGTAGGGGGAGAAGCTTTCTTT
>TRBV7-2|TRBJ1-1|.|.
CASSSIDREAFF
TGTGCCAGCAGCTCCATAGACAGGGAAGCTTTCTTT
>TRBV27|TRBJ1-2|.|.
CASSLSSRGGYTF
TGTGCCAGCAGTTTATCTAGCCGCGGGGGCTACACCTTC
>TRBV4-1|TRBJ1-1|TRBD1|.
CASSQDGQGGTEAFF
TGCGCCAGCAGCCAAGATGGACAGGGGGGAACTGAAGCTTTCTTT
>TRBV4-3|TRBJ2-7|.|.
CASSQLRTASYEQYF
TGCGCCAGCAGCCAATTAAGGACAGCCTCCTACGAGCAGTACTTC
>TRBV27|TRBJ2-2|.|few
CASSLFGSETRAGELFF
TGTGCCAGCAGTTTATTCGGATCGGAGACCCGGGCCGGGGAGCTGTTTTTT
>TRBV28|TRBJ1-2|TRBD1|.
CASSSTGTGVYGYTF
TGTGCCAGCAGTTCAACCGGGACAGGGGTTTATGGCTACACCTTC
>TRBV12-5|TRBJ2-1|.|.
CASGSQENLPTEQFF
TGTGCTAGTGGTTCCCAAGAAAATCTCCCTACTGAGCAGTTCTTC
>TRBV30|TRBJ2-7|TRBD1|.
CAWSTGQGPYEQYF
TGTGCCTGGAGTACGGGACAGGGTCCTTACGAGCAGTACTTC
>TRBV4-1|TRBJ1-2|.|.
CASSQEVSGAGGYTF
TGCGCCAGCAGCCAAGAGGTCTCCGGGGCGGGAGGCTACACCTTC
>TRBV18|TRBJ1-3|.|.
CASSLVVGGQTPSGNTIYF
TGTGCCAGCTCACTCGTCGTGGGTGGGCAGACACCCTCTGGAAACACCATATATTTT
>TRBV7-9|TRBJ2-7|TRBD1|.
CASSFGQVYEQYF
TGTGCCAGCAGCTTCGGACAGGTCTACGAGCAGTACTTC
>TRBV7-2|TRBJ2-1|TRBD1|once
CASSLSGTGFPNEQFF
TGTGCCAGCAGCTTGTCCGGGACAGGGTTCCCCAATGAGCAGTTCTTC
>TRBV7-8|TRBJ1-5|TRBD1|.
CASSLRGPDNQPQHF
TGTGCCAGCAGCTTAAGGGGGCCCGACAATCAGCCCCAGCATTTT
>TRBV27|TRBJ1-1|.|.
CASSPLGGRNTEAFF
TGTGCCAGCAGTCCGCTCGGGGGTAGGAACACTGAAGCTTTCTTT
>TRBV5-1|TRBJ1-2|.|.
CASSLTADYGYTF
TGCGCCAGCAGCTTGACCGCGGACTATGGCTACACCTTC
>TRBV6-7|TRBJ1-1|.|.
CASWGGEGEAFF
TGTGCCAGCTGGGGGGGAGAGGGTGAAGCTTTCTTT
>TRBV18|TRBJ2-3|.|.
CASSGGSTQYF
TGTGCCAGCTCGGGAGGCAGTACGCAGTATTTT
>TRBV5-6|TRBJ1-2|.|few
CASSLRSSYGYTF
TGTGCCAGCAGCTTACGCTCGAGTTATGGCTACACCTTC
>TRBV27|TRBJ1-1|TRBD1|few
CASKGGSRTTEAFF
TGTGCCAGCAAAGGGGGCTCTCGGACCACTGAAGCTTTCTTT
>TRBV5-1|TRBJ1-1|.|.
CASSLGSVGGTSEAFF
TGCGCCAGCAGCCTAGGGAGCGTGGGGGGAACGAGTGAAGCTTTCTTT
>TRBV6-5|TRBJ2-7|.|.
CASSSQTSWSSYEQYF
TGTGCCAGCAGTTCCCAGACAAGCTGGTCCTCCTACGAGCAGTACTTC
>TRBV7-6|TRBJ2-2|TRBD1|.
CASSRGTVGELFF
TGTGCCAGCAGCAGGGGGACAGTCGGGGAGCTGTTTTTT
>TRBV5-1|TRBJ2-2|TRBD2|.
CASSPPHLAGPNTGELFF
TGCGCCAGCAGCCCACCACACTTAGCGGGACCTAACACCGGGGAGCTGTTTTTT
>TRBV7-6|TRBJ2-7|.|.
CASSPGSGTYEQYF
TGTGCCAGCAGCCCAGGCTCCGGCACCTACGAGCAGTACTTC
>TRBV27|TRBJ2-1|TRBD1|.
CASARSGTGNRNEQFF
TGTGCCAGCGCTAGGTCCGGGACAGGGAATAGGAATGAGCAGTTCTTC
>TRBV5-1|TRBJ2-1|TRBD2|.
CASSAGGTSGGLTYNEQFF
TGCGCCAGCAGCGCCGGGGGGACTAGCGGGGGCCTTACCTACAATGAGCAGTTCTTC
>TRBV7-2|TRBJ2-3|TRBD1|few
CASSWQGADTQYF
TGTGCCAGCAGCTGGCAGGGGGCAGATACGCAGTATTTT
>TRBV21-1|TRBJ2-3|.|.
CASSRQFTQYF
TGTGCCAGCAGCCGACAGTTTACGCAGTATTTT
>TRBV2|TRBJ1-5|.|few
CASSDRQINQPQHF
TGTGCCAGCAGTGATAGACAGATCAATCAGCCCCAGCATTTT
>TRBV6-6|TRBJ2-7|TRBD1|.
CASSLGQTFGEQYF
TGTGCCAGCAGTTTGGGACAGACCTTCGGCGAGCAGTACTTC
>TRBV4-3|TRBJ1-4|.|.
CASSQGSPRGLFF
TGCGCCAGCAGCCAGGGATCCCCTAGGGGACTGTTTTTT
>TRBV7-2|TRBJ1-2|TRBD1|.
CASSLGQGAGYTF
TGTGCCAGCAGCTTAGGGCAGGGGGCCGGCTACACCTTC
>TRBV9|TRBJ2-6|TRBD1|once
CASSAEGDRPLSGANVLTF
TGTGCCAGCAGCGCGGAGGGGGACAGGCCATTGTCTGGGGCCAACGTCCTGACTTTC
>TRBV6-5|TRBJ1-1|TRBD1|.
CASSGRTGANTEAFF
TGTGCCAGCAGTGGCCGGACAGGGGCAAACACTGAAGCTTTCTTT
>TRBV28|TRBJ2-7|TRBD2|.
CASSLSLAGYYEQYF
TGTGCCAGCAGTTTAAGCCTAGCGGGTTACTACGAGCAGTACTTC
>TRBV11-2|TRBJ2-5|TRBD2|.
CASSSGLAGPETQYF
TGTGCCAGCAGCTCGGGACTAGCGGGTCCAGAGACCCAGTACTTC
>TRBV7-6|TRBJ2-3|.|.
CASSLLGLADTQYF
TGTGCCAGCAGCTTATTGGGGCTGGCCGATACGCAGTATTTT
>TRBV5-1|TRBJ2-5|TRBD2|.
CASSLASGGQETQYF
TGCGCCAGCAGCTTGGCCAGCGGGGGGCAAGAGACCCAGTACTTC
>TRBV7-2|TRBJ1-2|.|.
CASSPQGVDGYTF
TGTGCCAGCAGCCCGCAAGGGGTAGACGGCTACACCTTC
>TRBV19|TRBJ2-7|.|.
CASSIKLPYEQYF
TGTGCCAGTAGTATAAAACTCCCCTACGAGCAGTACTTC
>TRBV7-9|TRBJ2-7|.|.
CASSLRETYEQYF
TGTGCCAGCAGCTTACGGGAAACCTACGAGCAGTACTTC
>TRBV10-3|TRBJ1-5|TRBD1|.
CAIGTEYSNQPQHF
TGTGCCATCGGGACAGAGTATAGCAATCAGCCCCAGCATTTT
>TRBV6-6|TRBJ1-6|TRBD1|few
CASSLDRVGSPLHF
TGTGCCAGCAGTTTGGACAGGGTTGGTTCACCCCTCCACTTT
>TRBV6-1|TRBJ1-2|.|.
CASSETGDGYTF
TGTGCCAGCAGTGAAACAGGCGATGGCTACACCTTC
>TRBV6-5|TRBJ2-7|.|.
CASSIYRDYEQYF
TGTGCCAGCAGTATATACAGGGACTACGAGCAGTACTTC
>TRBV6-5|TRBJ1-5|.|few
CASSYLAGSNQPQHF
TGTGCCAGCAGTTACTTGGCAGGTAGCAATCAGCCCCAGCATTTT
>TRBV19|TRBJ2-4|TRBD2|.
CASRLGLAGVNIQYF
TGTGCCAGTAGATTGGGACTAGCGGGAGTCAACATTCAGTACTTC
>TRBV15|TRBJ2-1|.|few
CATSSRRVRNEQFF
TGTGCCACCAGCTCCCGACGGGTGCGCAATGAGCAGTTCTTC
>TRBV6-7|TRBJ1-4|TRBD1|.
CASSYRTGVYEKLFF
TGTGCCAGCAGTTACCGGACAGGGGTTTACGAAAAACTGTTTTTT
>TRBV7-8|TRBJ1-2|.|.
CASSFQGYGYTF
TGTGCCAGCAGCTTCCAGGGGTATGGCTACACCTTC
>TRBV29-1|TRBJ2-5|TRBD2|.
CSVDSSGRWQETQYF
TGCAGCGTTGATAGTAGCGGGAGATGGCAAGAGACCCAGTACTTC
>TRBV9|TRBJ2-5|.|.
CASSVRGTQETQYF
TGTGCCAGCAGCGTACGGGGGACCCAGGAGACCCAGTACTTC
>TRBV6-5|TRBJ1-5|TRBD1|.
CASSYGDRAPQPQHF
TGTGCCAGCAGTTATGGGGACAGGGCTCCTCAGCCCCAGCATTTT
>TRBV5-4|TRBJ2-3|TRBD2|.
CASSLVGSGNPNREDTQYF
TGTGCCAGCAGCTTAGTTGGTAGCGGGAACCCAAACCGGGAGGATACGCAGTATTTT
>TRBV6-5|TRBJ1-1|.|.
CASSYSGRVDTEAFF
TGTGCCAGCAGTTACTCGGGCAGGGTGGACACTGAAGCTTTCTTT
>TRBV18|TRBJ2-7|TRBD1|.
CASSRDRDSYEQYF
TGTGCCAGCTCACGAGACCGGGACAGCTACGAGCAGTACTTC
>TRBV7-9|TRBJ1-1|.|.
CASSFPGKTTEAFF
TGTGCCAGCAGCTTCCCAGGGAAAACCACTGAAGCTTTCTTT
>TRBV7-7|TRBJ2-2|TRBD1|.
CASSPGQGNGELFF
TGTGCCAGCAGCCCAGGACAGGGTAACGGGGAGCTGTTTTTT
>TRBV7-6|TRBJ2-2|.|.
CATPRGMNTGELFF
TGTGCCACCCCCCGAGGGATGAACACCGGGGAGCTGTTTTTT